Included here is one T cell receptor beta chain sequence, with context. Sequence at one end of the junction differs from germline and may be a read error. The authors ran a second PCR of roughly 6 to 12 cycles using a sample-barcoded 5' primer and a J-beta primer mix. TCRdb recomputed calls from the 5' RACE reads with MiXCR, one row per CDR3 protein. Among hundreds of thousands of distinct CDR3 sequences listed, roughly 20% were seen once. This entry is derived from a study of blood T cells in healthy people across ages. The CDR3 has 14 residues. CDR1 and CDR2 from the germline V gene are KGHSH and LQKENI. Healthy Caucasian individuals from Russia aged 6 to 90 served as donors.

Sequenced: blood. The TCR comes from a man aged 65 to 85 in good health. V usage is TRBV18 and J usage is TRBJ2-2; D is possibly TRBD2 (5 bases). Written as DNA, the CDR3 is TGTGCCAGCTCACCAGCGGTGGGCACCGGGGAACTGTTTTTT. Translated: CASSPAVGTGELFF.